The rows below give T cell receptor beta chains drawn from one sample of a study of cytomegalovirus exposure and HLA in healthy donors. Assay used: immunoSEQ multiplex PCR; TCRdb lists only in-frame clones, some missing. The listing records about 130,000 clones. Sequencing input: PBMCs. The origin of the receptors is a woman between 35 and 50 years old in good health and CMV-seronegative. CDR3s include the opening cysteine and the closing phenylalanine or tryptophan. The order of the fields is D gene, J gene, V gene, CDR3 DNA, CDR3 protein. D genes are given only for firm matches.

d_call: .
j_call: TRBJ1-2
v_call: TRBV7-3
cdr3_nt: TGTGCCAGCAGCTTATTGAGGACAGTCTATGGCTACACCTTC
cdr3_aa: CASSLLRTVYGYTF

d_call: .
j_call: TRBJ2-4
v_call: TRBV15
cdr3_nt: TGTGCCACCAGCAGGGACTACTCCGGGACGCCTTCTCCTCAGTACTTC
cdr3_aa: CATSRDYSGTPSPQYF

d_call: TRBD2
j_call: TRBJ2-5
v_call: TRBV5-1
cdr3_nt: TGCGCCAGCAGCTCCTCTTCTAGCGGGGGGGCCCAAGAGACCCAGTACTTC
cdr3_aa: CASSSSSSGGAQETQYF

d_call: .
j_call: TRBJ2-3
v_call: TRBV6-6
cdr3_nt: TGTGCCAGCAGTCTAGGGGTGGATACGCAGTATTTT
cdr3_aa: CASSLGVDTQYF

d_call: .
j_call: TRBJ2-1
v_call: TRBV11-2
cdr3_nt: TGTGCCAGCAGCTTAGCGGGGAGCTCCTACAATGAGCAGTTCTTC
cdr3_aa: CASSLAGSSYNEQFF

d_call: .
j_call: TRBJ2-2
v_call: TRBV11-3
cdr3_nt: TGTGCCAGCAGCACCCATCGGTCCGGGGAGCTGTTTTTT
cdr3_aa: CASSTHRSGELFF

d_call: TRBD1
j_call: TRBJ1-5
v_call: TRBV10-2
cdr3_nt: TGCGCCAGCAGTAAAATTCCGGGACAGGAAAATCAGCCCCAGCATTTT
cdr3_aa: CASSKIPGQENQPQHF

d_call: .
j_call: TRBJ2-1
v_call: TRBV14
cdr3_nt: TGTGCCAGCAGTCCCGGTTTACTCGCCTACAATGAGCAGTTCTTC
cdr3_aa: CASSPGLLAYNEQFF

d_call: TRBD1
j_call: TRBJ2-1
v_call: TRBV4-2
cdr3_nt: TGTGCCAGCACTACCAGGACAGGGGGTGGGGGTGAGCAGTTCTTC
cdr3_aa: CASTTRTGGGGEQFF

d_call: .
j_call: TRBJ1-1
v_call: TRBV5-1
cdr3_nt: TGCGCCAGCAGCTTGGAGGCCAGGAGGTACGACACTGAAGCTTTCTTT
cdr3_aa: CASSLEARRYDTEAFF

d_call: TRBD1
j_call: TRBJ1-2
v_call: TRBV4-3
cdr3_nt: TGCGCCAGCAGCCACGCCGGACAGGGAAGCTACACCTTC
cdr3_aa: CASSHAGQGSYTF

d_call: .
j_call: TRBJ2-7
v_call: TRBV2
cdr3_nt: TGTGCCAGCAGGATAAGCCCCGATGCCTCCTACGAGCAGTACTTC
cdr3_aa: CASRISPDASYEQYF

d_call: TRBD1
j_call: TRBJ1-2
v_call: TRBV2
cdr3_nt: TGTGCCAGCAAGGGACAGGGAAACGGCTACACCTTC
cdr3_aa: CASKGQGNGYTF

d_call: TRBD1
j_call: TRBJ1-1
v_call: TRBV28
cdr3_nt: TGTGCCAGCAGGAGGACAGGGGGCGGAGGGGGAGCTTTCTTT
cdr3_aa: CASRRTGGGGGAFF

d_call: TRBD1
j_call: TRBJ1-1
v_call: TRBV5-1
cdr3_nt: TGCGCCAGCAGCTTTTACGGGACAGGGGGCGAAGCTTTCTTT
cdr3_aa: CASSFYGTGGEAFF

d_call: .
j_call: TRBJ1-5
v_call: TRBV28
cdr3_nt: TGTGCCAGCAGGGACGCCGGACACAACAATCAGCCCCAGCATTTT
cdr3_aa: CASRDAGHNNQPQHF

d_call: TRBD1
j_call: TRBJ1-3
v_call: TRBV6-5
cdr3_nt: TGTGCCAGCGGGACAGGGGGTTTCTCTGGAAACACCATATATTTT
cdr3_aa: CASGTGGFSGNTIYF

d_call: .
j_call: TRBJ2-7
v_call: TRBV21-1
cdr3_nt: TGTGCCAGCAGCAACCCCCAGAGGAGGGATAGCTACGAGCAGTACTTC
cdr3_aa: CASSNPQRRDSYEQYF

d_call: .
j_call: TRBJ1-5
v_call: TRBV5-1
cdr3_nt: TGCGCCAGCAGCCGGACACTTACAGGGACCCAGCATTTT
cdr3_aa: CASSRTLTGTQHF

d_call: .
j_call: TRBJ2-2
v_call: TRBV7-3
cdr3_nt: TGTGCCAGCAGCCCCTACACCGGGGAGCTGTTTTTT
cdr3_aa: CASSPYTGELFF

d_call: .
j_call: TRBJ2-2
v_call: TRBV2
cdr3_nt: TGTGCCAGCAGAGACGGCGCGAGCGGTAGGAACACCGGGGAGCTGTTTTTT
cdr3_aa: CASRDGASGRNTGELFF

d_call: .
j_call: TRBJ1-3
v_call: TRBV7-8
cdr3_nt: TGTGCCAGCAGCTCGCGGGGCGGGGGCACCGGTGGAAACACCATATATTTT
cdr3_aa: CASSSRGGGTGGNTIYF

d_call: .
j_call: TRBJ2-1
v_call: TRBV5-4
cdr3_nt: TGTGCCAGCAGCTTGGCTCGGCGGGGAAGGGATAGCAATGAGCAGTTCTTC
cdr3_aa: CASSLARRGRDSNEQFF

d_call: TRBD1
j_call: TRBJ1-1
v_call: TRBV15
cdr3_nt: TGTGCCACCAGCAAATCCGGGACAGGGTTGGATGGAGCTTTCTTT
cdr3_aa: CATSKSGTGLDGAFF

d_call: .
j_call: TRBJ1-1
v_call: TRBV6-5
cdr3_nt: TGTGCCAGCAGCCCGACGGAGATGAACACTGAAGCTTTCTTT
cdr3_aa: CASSPTEMNTEAFF

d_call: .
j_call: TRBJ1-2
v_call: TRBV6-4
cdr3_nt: TGTGCCAGCAGGCCCCACATGGGAGCTAACTATGGCTACACCTTC
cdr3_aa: CASRPHMGANYGYTF

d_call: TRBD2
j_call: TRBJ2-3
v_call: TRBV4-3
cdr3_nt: TGCGCCAGCAGCCAAGCTGGGACTAGCGGGGATGCGCAGTATTTT
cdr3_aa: CASSQAGTSGDAQYF

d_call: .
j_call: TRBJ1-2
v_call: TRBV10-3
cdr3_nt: TGTGCCATCAGTCCTCAGTCAGGGTCGGATTTCTATGGCTACACCTTC
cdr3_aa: CAISPQSGSDFYGYTF

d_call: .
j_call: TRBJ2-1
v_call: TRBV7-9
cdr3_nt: TGTGCCAGCAGCTCCTGGGCACCCGGAGGCGATGAGCAGTTCTTC
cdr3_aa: CASSSWAPGGDEQFF

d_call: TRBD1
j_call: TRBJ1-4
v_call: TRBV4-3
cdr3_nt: TGCGCCAGCAGCCGGGACAGTGGTTATAATGAAAAACTGTTTTTT
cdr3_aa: CASSRDSGYNEKLFF

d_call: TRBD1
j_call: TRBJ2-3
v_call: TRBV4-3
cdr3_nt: TGCGCCAGCAGCCAGACAGACAGGGGGCTTGGCACAGATACGCAGTATTTT
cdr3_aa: CASSQTDRGLGTDTQYF

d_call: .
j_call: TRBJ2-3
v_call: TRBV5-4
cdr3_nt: TGTGCCAGCAGCAGCACTAGGGGGACAGATACGCAGTATTTT
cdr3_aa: CASSSTRGTDTQYF

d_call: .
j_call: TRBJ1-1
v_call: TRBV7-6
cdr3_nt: TGTGCCAGCAGCCGCCTGTCGAGAGGGACTGAAGCTTTCTTT
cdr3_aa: CASSRLSRGTEAFF

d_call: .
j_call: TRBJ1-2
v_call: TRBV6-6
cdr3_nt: TGTGCCAGCAGTTACTCGCTCGGACACGGCTATGGCTACACCTTC
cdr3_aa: CASSYSLGHGYGYTF

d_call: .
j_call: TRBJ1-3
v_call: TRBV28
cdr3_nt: TGTGCCAGCAGTTTACGCCCCGGCACCATATATTTT
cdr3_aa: CASSLRPGTIYF

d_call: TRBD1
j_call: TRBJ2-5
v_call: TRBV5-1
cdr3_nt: TGCGCCAGCAGCGTGGACAGGGAAGAGACCCAGTACTTC
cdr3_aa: CASSVDREETQYF

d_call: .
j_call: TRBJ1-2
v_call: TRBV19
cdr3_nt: TGTGCCAGTAGTATGGACTTTTTTAGTAACTATGGCTACACCTTC
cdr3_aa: CASSMDFFSNYGYTF

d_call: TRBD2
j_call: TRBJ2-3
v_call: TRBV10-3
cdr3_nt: TGTGCCATCATGACAGGGACTAGCGGGGAGAGCACAGATACGCAGTATTTT
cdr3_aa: CAIMTGTSGESTDTQYF

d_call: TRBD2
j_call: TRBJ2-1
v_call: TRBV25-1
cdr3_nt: TGTGCCAGCAGTGATGTAGCGGGGGCTTACAATGAGCAGTTCTTC
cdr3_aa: CASSDVAGAYNEQFF

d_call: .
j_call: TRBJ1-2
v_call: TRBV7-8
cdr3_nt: TGTGCCAGCAGCTTAGATGGCCTCCAGAACGGCTACACCTTC
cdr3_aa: CASSLDGLQNGYTF

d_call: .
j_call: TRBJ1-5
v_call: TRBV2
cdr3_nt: TGTGCCAGCAGTGCGACATCTAGCAATCAGCCCCAGCATTTT
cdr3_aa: CASSATSSNQPQHF

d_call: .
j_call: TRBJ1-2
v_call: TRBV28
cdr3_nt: TGTGCCAGCAGTTTTTCGAACTATGGCTACACCTTC
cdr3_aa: CASSFSNYGYTF